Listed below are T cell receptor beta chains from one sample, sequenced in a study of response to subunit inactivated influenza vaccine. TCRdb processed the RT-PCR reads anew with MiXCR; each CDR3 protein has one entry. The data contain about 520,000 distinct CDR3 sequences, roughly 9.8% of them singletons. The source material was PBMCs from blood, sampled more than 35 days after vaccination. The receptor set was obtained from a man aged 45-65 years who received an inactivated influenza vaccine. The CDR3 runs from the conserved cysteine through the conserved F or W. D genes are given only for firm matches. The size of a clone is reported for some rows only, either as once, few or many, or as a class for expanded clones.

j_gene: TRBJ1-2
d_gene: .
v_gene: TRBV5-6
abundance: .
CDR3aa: CASSSTFLPPTYGYTF

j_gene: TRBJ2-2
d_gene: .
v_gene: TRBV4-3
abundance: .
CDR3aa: CASSQDRAGNTGELFF

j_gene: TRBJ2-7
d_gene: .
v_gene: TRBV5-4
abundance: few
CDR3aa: CASSSTAHPQYEQYF

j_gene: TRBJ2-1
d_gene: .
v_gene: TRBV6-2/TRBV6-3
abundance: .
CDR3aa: CASTEGGYNEQFF

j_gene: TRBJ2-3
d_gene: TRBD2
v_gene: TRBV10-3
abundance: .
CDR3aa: CAIRMTSSTDTQYF

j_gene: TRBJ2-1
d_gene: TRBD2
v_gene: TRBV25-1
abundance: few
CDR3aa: CASSEIAGEPYNEQFF

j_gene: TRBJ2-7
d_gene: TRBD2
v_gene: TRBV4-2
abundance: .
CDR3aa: CASSRLSPGTSGGSEQYF

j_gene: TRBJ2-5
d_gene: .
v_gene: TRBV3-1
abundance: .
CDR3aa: CASSHSVVETQYF

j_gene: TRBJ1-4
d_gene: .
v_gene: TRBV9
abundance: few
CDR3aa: CASSRGRQTSGEKLFF

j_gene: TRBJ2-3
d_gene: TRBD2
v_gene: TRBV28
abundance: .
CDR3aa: CASSFQPGLASGTDTQYF

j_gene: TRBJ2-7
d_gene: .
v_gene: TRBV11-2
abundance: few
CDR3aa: CASRLMRGNYEQYF

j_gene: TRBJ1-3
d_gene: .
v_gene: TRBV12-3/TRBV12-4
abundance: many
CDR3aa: CASSLHGTIEGNTIYF

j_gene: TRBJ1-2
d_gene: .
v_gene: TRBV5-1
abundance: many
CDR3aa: CASSSPGGANYGYTF

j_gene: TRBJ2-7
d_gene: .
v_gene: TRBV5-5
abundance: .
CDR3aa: CASSSSGFTEQYF

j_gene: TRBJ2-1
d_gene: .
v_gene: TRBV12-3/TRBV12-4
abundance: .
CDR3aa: CASSFRGVRGDEQFF

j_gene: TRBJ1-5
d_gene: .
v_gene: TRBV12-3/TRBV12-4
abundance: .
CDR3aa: CASSSGLMDHPPQHF

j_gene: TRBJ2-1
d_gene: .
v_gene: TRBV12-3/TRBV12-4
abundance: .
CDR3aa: CASSFQGSYNEQFF

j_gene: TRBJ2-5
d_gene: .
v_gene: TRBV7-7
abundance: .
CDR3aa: CASSPPGILETQYF

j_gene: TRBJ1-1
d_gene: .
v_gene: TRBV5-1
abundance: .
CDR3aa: CASRPEMRTEAFF

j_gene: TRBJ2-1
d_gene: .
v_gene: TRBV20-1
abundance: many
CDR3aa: CSARERSVRFF

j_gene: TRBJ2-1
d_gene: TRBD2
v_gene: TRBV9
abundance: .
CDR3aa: CASSAPGLAGPYNEQFF